This entry lists 4 T cell receptor beta chains sequenced from one sample in a study of neurological immune-mediated disorders. The sample's time point: longitudinal time-point 1 (baseline). TCRdb re-derived calls from the 5' RACE reads in MiXCR, one entry per CDR3 protein. This table holds over 55,000 distinct CDR3 sequences, about 10% found once. Source material: PBMCs. Source of these receptors: a man aged 25-45 years in good health.

This clonotype was seen at least ten times. This chain joins TRBV20-1 and TRBJ2-5; possibly TRBD2 for D (5 bases). V lost 6 bases and J 4 bases, leaving 15 bases between the germline ends. This CDR3 is built from 13 residues. CDR1 is DFQATT and CDR2 is SNEGSKA in the germline V gene (reference sequence). CDR3 residues: CSAEDGVGETQYF. The CDR3 DNA reads as TGCAGTGCAGAAGACGGGGTCGGAGAGACCCAGTACTTC.

The table lists this clonotype with many counts. The rearrangement joins TRBV28 to TRBJ1-1, with a possible D match to TRBD1 (5 bases). Trimming took 5 bases from V and 4 from J, leaving 14 bases between them. CDR1 is MDHEN, CDR2 SYDVKM, per germline. The CDR3 consists of 14 residues. CDR3 in DNA: TGTGCCAGCAGTAGAGGGGATTCGGCCACTGAAGCTTTCTTT. Translation gives CASSRGDSATEAFF.

V and J are TRBV28 and TRBJ2-5; 10 bases fit TRBD1. This CDR3 has 16 residues. V lost 5 bases and J lost 7; bases outside the gene matches: 13. The germline gives CDR1 MDHEN, CDR2 SYDVKM. In nucleotides, the CDR3 is TGTGCCAGCAGTCCTCCTGGACAGGGGGTAGGCGCGACCCAGTACTTC. It is translated as CASSPPGQGVGATQYF.

At least ten counts were recorded for this clonotype. This CDR3 is CASSPFGTGGYEQYF. Here the CDR3 DNA reads TGCGCCAGCAGCCCCTTCGGGACAGGAGGATACGAGCAGTACTTC. The chain recombines TRBV5-1 with TRBJ2-7, with TRBD1 matching 8 bases. Germline CDR1 and CDR2: SGHRS and YFSETQ. This CDR3 has 15 amino acids. V trimming: 4 bases; J trimming: 4 bases; junction bases outside the gene matches: 10. Full variable domain (outside the CDR3, taken from reference TRBV5-1 and TRBJ2-7): KAGVTQTPRYLIKTRGQQVTLSCSPISGHRSVSWYQQTPGQGLQFLFEYFSETQRNKGNFPGRFSGRQFSNSRSEMNVSTLELGDSALYLCASSPFGTGGYEQYFGPGTRLTVT.